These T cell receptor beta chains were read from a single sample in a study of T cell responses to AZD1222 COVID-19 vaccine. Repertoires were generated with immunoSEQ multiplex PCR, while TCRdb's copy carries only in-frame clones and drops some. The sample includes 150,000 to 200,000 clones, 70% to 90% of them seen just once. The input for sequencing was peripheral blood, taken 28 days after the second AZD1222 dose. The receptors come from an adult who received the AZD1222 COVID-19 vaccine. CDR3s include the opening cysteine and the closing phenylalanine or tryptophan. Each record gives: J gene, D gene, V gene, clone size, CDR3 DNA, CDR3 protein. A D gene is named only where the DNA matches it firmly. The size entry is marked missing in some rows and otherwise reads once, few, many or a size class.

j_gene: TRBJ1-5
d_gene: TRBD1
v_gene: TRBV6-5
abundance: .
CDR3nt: TGTGCCAGCACCCCGGGACAGGGCGTTGGTCAGCCCCAGCATTTT
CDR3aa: CASTPGQGVGQPQHF

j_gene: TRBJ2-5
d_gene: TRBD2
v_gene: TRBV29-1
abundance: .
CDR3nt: TGCAGCGTCACGGGACTAGTTTGGGAGACCCAGTACTTC
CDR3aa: CSVTGLVWETQYF

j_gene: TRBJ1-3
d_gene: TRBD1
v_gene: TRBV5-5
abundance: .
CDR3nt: TGTGCCAGCAGCGATTCCGGGACAGGGCCTTTCTCTGGAAACACCATATATTTT
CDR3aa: CASSDSGTGPFSGNTIYF

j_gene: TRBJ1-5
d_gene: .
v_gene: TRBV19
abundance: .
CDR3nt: TGTGCCAGTACCCTCACAGGGATTAGCAATCAGCCCCAGCATTTT
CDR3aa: CASTLTGISNQPQHF

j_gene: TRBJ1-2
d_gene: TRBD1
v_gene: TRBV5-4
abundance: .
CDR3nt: TGTGCCAGCAGTCAAGGGACAGTCGGTAACTATGGCTACACCTTC
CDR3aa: CASSQGTVGNYGYTF

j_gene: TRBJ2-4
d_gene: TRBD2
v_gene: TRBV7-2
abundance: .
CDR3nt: TGTGCCAGCAGCCCAGGACTAGCCCTGGCCAAAAACATTCAGTACTTC
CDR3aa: CASSPGLALAKNIQYF

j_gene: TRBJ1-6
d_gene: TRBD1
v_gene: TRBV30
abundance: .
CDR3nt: TGTGCCTGGAGTTGGGGACAGGATAATTCACCCCTCCACTTT
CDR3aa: CAWSWGQDNSPLHF

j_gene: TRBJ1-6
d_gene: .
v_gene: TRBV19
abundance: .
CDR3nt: TGTGCCAGTACCACCGGGGGTTTGGTCCCCCTGCCCCTCCACTTT
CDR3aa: CASTTGGLVPLPLHF

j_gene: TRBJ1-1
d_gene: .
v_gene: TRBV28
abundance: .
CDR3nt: TGTGCCAGCAGTTTAAGCACGGGGAGGGGAAACACTGAAGCTTTCTTT
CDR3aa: CASSLSTGRGNTEAFF

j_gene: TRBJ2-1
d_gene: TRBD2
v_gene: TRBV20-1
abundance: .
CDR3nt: TGCAGTGCTAGTAGGCTAGCGGGGTCCTACAATGAGCAGTTCTTC
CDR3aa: CSASRLAGSYNEQFF

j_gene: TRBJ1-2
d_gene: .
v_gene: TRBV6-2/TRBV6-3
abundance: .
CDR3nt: TGTGCCAGCAGTCCCCCAGGCAGGGGCTACTATGGCTACACCTTC
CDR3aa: CASSPPGRGYYGYTF

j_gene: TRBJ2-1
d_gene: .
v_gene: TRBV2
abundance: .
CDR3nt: TGTGCCAGCAGTCAGGACAGAAACAATGAGCAGTTCTTC
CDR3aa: CASSQDRNNEQFF

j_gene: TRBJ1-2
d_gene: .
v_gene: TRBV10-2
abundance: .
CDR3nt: TGCGCCAGCTCAGAGCCTCGATCGGACTATGGCTACACCTTC
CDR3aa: CASSEPRSDYGYTF

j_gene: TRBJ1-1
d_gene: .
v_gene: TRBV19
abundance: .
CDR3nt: TGTGCCAGTAGTATGGTCAGGGGGAACACTGAAGCTTTCTTT
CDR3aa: CASSMVRGNTEAFF

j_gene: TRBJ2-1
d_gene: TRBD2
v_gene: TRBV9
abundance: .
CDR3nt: TGTGCCAGCAGCGTTCTCGGGGGGTCGGACAATGAGCAGTTCTTC
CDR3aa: CASSVLGGSDNEQFF

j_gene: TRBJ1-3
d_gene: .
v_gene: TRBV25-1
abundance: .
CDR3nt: TGTGCCAGCGTAGTGGCGGTTGGAAACACCATATATTTT
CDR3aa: CASVVAVGNTIYF

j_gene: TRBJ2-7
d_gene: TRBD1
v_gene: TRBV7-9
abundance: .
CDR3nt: TGTGCCAGCAGCTTAGGACAGGGGCGTTCCTACGAGCAGTACTTC
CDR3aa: CASSLGQGRSYEQYF

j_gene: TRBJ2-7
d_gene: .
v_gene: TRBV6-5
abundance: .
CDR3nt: TGTGCCAGCAGTATAAGAAACGGGGGGCGCTACGAGCAGTACTTC
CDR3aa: CASSIRNGGRYEQYF

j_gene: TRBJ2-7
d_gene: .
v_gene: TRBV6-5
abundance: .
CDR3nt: TGTGCCAGCAGTACCCCGCGCAGAGACGAGCAGTACTTC
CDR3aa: CASSTPRRDEQYF

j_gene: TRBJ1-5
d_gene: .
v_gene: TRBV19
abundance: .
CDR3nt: TGTGCCAGTAGCATAGACGAGCACGGGTCGCTTAATCAGCCCCAGCATTTT
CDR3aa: CASSIDEHGSLNQPQHF

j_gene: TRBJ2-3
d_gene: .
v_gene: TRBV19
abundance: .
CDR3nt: TGTGCCAGTAGTAGCGGGGTTCCGGATACGCAGTATTTT
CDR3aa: CASSSGVPDTQYF

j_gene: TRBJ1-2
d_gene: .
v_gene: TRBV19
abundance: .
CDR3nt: TGTGCCAGTAAAGAGTCCATAACTAACTATGGCTACACCTTC
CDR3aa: CASKESITNYGYTF

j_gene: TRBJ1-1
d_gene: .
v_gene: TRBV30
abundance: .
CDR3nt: TGTGCCTGGAAAGTTTCCCGGGACACTGAAGCTTTCTTT
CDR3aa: CAWKVSRDTEAFF

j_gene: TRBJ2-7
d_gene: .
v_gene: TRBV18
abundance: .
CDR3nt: TGTGCCAGCTCACCACCGGACGGAGCCTACGAGCAGTACTTC
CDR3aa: CASSPPDGAYEQYF

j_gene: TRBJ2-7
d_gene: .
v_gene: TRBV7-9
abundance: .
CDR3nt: TGTGCCAGCAGCTTAGGTTCCAGCTCCTACGAGCAGTACTTC
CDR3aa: CASSLGSSSYEQYF

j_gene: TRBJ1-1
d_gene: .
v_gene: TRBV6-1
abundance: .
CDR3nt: TGTGCCAGCAGTGAAGCCCCCGCCGGACTGAACACTGAAGCTTTCTTT
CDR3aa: CASSEAPAGLNTEAFF

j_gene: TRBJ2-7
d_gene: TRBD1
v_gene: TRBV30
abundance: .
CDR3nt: TGTGCCTGGAGTCGTGGACAGGGGATCTACGAGCAGTACTTC
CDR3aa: CAWSRGQGIYEQYF

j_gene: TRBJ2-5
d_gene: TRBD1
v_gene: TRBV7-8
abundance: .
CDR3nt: TGTGCCAGCAGCTTACAGACAGGGAAAGAGACCCAGTACTTC
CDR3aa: CASSLQTGKETQYF

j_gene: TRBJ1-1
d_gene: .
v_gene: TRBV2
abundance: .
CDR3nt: TGTGCCAGCAAACTTCTTAACACTGAAGCTTTCTTT
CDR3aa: CASKLLNTEAFF

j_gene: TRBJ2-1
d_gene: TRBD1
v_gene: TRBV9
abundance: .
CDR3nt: TGTGCCAGCAGCCCAGCCCGGACAGGGCGAAATGAGCAGTTCTTC
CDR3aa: CASSPARTGRNEQFF

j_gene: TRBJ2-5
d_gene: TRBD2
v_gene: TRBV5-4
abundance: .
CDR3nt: TGTGCCAGCAGCTTGGATACTAGCGGGGAGACCCAGTACTTC
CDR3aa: CASSLDTSGETQYF

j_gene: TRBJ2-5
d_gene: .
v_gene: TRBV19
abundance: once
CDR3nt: TGTGCCAGTAGTATTTCGGTAGCGGCCCCTCAAGAGACCCAGTACTTC
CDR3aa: CASSISVAAPQETQYF

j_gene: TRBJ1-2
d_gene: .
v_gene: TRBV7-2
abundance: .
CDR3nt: TGTGCCAGCAGCCCCCAGACAGGTTCATATGGCTACACCTTC
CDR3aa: CASSPQTGSYGYTF

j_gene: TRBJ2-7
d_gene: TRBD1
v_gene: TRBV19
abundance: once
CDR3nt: TGTGCCAGTAGTATAAGGGACAGACGCTACGAGCAGTACTTC
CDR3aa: CASSIRDRRYEQYF

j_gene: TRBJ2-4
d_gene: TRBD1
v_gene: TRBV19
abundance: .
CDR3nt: TGTGCCAGTAGTATTGGCAGGGGGCGAGATGGTATTCAGTACTTC
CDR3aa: CASSIGRGRDGIQYF

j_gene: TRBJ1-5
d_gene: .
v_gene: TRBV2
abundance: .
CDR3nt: TGTGCCAGCAAACCACACAAGAATCAGCCCCAGCATTTT
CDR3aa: CASKPHKNQPQHF

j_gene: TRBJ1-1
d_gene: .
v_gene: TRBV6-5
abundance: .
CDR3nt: TGTGCCAGCAAGGGCAGGGCTCCGAACACTGAAGCTTTCTTT
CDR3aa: CASKGRAPNTEAFF